These 9 T cell receptor beta chains came from one sample sequenced in a study of beta chain features in type 1 diabetes. The study, taken as a whole, reports: Within each of all four CD4+ subsets, Type 1 diabetes patients had TCRB CDR3s that were moderately but significantly shorter.

Reverse transcription of all isolated RNA meant that expressed TCRB transcripts were sequenced. Assay used: immunoSEQ multiplex PCR; TCRdb lists only in-frame clones, some missing. The sample contains approximately 58,000 clones, 60% to 70% of which appear only once. Their recognized antigens are unknown. The sequenced material came from stem cell memory CD4+ T cells from blood. The receptors stem from a woman aged 25-40 years with type 1 diabetes.

This clone turned up a few times. The gene calls are TRBV30 and TRBJ1-1, with D uncertain. CDR3 size: 13 residues. V lost 3 bases, J lost 0 bases, and 8 bases lay in between. CDR1 is GTSNPN and CDR2 is SVGIG in the germline V gene (reference sequence). The chain's CDR3 is CAWRAYMNTEAFF. DNA for the CDR3: TGTGCCTGGAGGGCATACATGAACACTGAAGCTTTCTTT.

This clone was counted a few times. J is TRBJ2-4 and V is TRBV2, with 7 bases matching TRBD1. V shed 3 bases and J 0 bases; nucleotides not matched to a gene: 5. Germline V lookup: CDR1 SNHLY, CDR2 FYNNEI. The CDR3 is 16 amino acids. CDR3 protein: CASSEPGQRAKNIQYF. The CDR3 coding sequence is TGTGCCAGCAGTGAGCCGGGACAGAGAGCCAAAAACATTCAGTACTTC.

This clone was seen a handful of times. The chain is built from TRBV7-9 and TRBJ1-5; TRBD1 matches 8 bases. The CDR3 loop spans 14 amino acids. The germline V gene has CDR1 SEHNR and CDR2 FQNEAQ (reference sequence). J gave up 5 bases and V 5 bases, and 5 bases lay outside the gene matches. CDR3 coding DNA: TGTGCCAGCAGCCTCGGACAGGGTCATCAGCCCCAGCATTTT. Translation: CASSLGQGHQPQHF.

The rearrangement uses TRBV7-3 and TRBJ2-5; maybe TRBD2 (6 bases). This CDR3 has 15 amino acids. The V end was cut by 8 bases, the J end by 5 bases, with 21 bases between. Germline V lookup: CDR1 SGHTA, CDR2 FQGTGA. As DNA, the CDR3 is TGTGCCAGCTCCCATGGAGTGGGAGGTGGCGAGACCCAGTACTTC. This sequence encodes CASSHGVGGGETQYF.

This chain connects TRBV7-3 to TRBJ1-1; 9 nucleotides line up with TRBD1. Germline lookup yields CDR1 SGHTA and CDR2 FQGTGA. Trimming cost V 5 bases and J 5 bases; bases outside gene matches: 6. The CDR3 is 14 residues long. CDR3 loop: CASSPGQGRTEAFF. In DNA form, the CDR3 reads TGTGCCAGCAGCCCAGGACAGGGGCGGACTGAAGCTTTCTTT. The whole variable domain, filled in from reference TRBV7-3 and TRBJ1-1, reads GAGVSQTPSNKVTEKGKYVELRCDPISGHTALYWYRQSLGQGPEFLIYFQGTGAADDSGLPNDRFFAVRPEGSVSTLKIQRTERGDSAVYLCASSPGQGRTEAFFGQGTRLTVV.

This clone has just a few counts. The genes are TRBV18 and TRBJ2-5; 8 bases fit TRBD1. The end of the DNA is better explained by TRBJ2-7, so the J call may be wrong. The V gene's germline CDR1 is KGHSH and CDR2 LQKENI. This CDR3 is 14 amino acids long. The CDR3 loop is CASSPRDRTYEQYF. The CDR3 region has the DNA TGTGCCAGCTCACCACGGGACAGGACCTACGAGCAGTACTTC.

This sequence joins TRBV30 and TRBJ2-7; 12 bases line up with TRBD2. Germline CDR1 and CDR2: GTSNPN and SVGIG (reference sequence). V gave up 1 base and J gave up 2 bases; unmatched junction bases: 6. The CDR3 is made up of 16 amino acids. The CDR3 reads CAWSGRLAGAPYEQYF. The CDR3 nucleotides read TGTGCCTGGAGTGGACGACTAGCGGGAGCTCCCTACGAGCAGTACTTC.

This clone was seen a few times. The chain carries TRBV4-1 and TRBJ1-5; 10 bases match TRBD1. Germline V gene data show CDR1 as MGHRA and CDR2 as YSYEKL. The CDR3 covers 15 residues. V trimming: 1 base; J trimming: 6 bases; junction bases outside the gene matches: 3. As DNA, the CDR3 is TGCGCCAGCAGCCAAGTCGGGACAGGGGTTCAGCCCCAGCATTTT. It specifies CASSQVGTGVQPQHF.

The chain is built from TRBV7-3 and TRBJ2-3, with D perhaps TRBD2 (5 bases). Germline V CDR1 and CDR2: SGHTA, FQGTGA. This CDR3 region has 16 residues. Trimming shortened V by 2 bases and J by 6 bases, and 18 bases separated the two germline ends. This CDR3 is CASSLLARIYGDTQYF. The CDR3 bases are TGTGCCAGCAGCTTACTAGCTCGGATTTACGGGGATACGCAGTATTTT. Filled out from reference TRBV7-3 and TRBJ2-3, the complete variable domain reads GAGVSQTPSNKVTEKGKYVELRCDPISGHTALYWYRQSLGQGPEFLIYFQGTGAADDSGLPNDRFFAVRPEGSVSTLKIQRTERGDSAVYLCASSLLARIYGDTQYFGPGTRLTVL.